The clone carrying this TCR beta chain was seen at least ten times. Its target is not known. This specimen comes from a study of T cells in Graves' hyperthyroidism and ophthalmopathy. The source material, RNA transcripts, was used to amplify TCR beta CDR3 regions. The primer set for the first-round RT-PCR of the TCR CDR3 was HTBI. TCRdb ran MiXCR on the multiplex PCR reads and lists one entry per CDR3 protein. The sample includes 560,000 or so distinct CDR3 sequences, about 20% of them seen just once. Study-level points and caveats: Appearing also in blood were most of the thyroid clonotypes expanded above 0.001. Ophthalmopathy was identified by the model a median about 6.8 months ahead of onset.

Germline values: CDR1 SQVTM, CDR2 ANQGSEA. Trimming pared 1 base from V and 5 bases from J, leaving 11 bases between. There are 13 residues in the CDR3. Ophthalmopathy in the patients scored at least 3 on Clinical Activity Score and at least 4 on NOSPECS grade, lasting under 3 months. PBMCs were collected from a roughly 10 ml volume of fresh peripheral blood. The source is a man aged 40-55 years with Graves' ophthalmopathy. J is TRBJ2-5 and V is TRBV29-1; D is uncertain. Material: blood. In DNA, the CDR3 is TGCAGCGTTGAAGGGACCCCGAAGGAGACCCAGTACTTC. Amino acids: CSVEGTPKETQYF.